These 26 T cell receptor beta chains originate from one sample sequenced in a study of T-cell memory formation after mild COVID-19. MiXCR, applied by TCRdb to the 5' RACE reads, yields one record per CDR3 protein. This sample has under 450,000 distinct CDR3 sequences; less than 25% occur once, and the top ten carry approximately 14%. Sequencing input: PBMCs or a T cell subset sorted from them (not recorded which). Every receptor here comes from an adult woman who had mild COVID-19 (a few samples of this study predate the infection). Cell type and time point are not known.

This clonotype was seen more than once but under ten times. This chain joins TRBV12-3 or TRBV12-4 and TRBJ2-1; tentatively, D is TRBD1 (6 bases). V was clipped by 5 bases and J by 11 bases, with 10 bases between them. This CDR3 spans 11 amino acids. The CDR3 sequence is CASSPGHKQFF. DNA of the CDR3: TGTGCCAGCAGTCCGGGACACAAGCAGTTCTTC.

The CDR3 loop is CASNRQGRNTEAFF. In DNA, the CDR3 is TGTGCCAGCAACCGACAGGGGAGGAACACTGAAGCTTTCTTT. The genes are TRBV12-3 or TRBV12-4 and TRBJ1-1; TRBD1 aligns across 8 bases. Unmatched junction bases numbered 5, after V lost 7 bases and J lost 1 base. The CDR3 runs to 14 residues.

Many counts were recorded for this clonotype. The rearrangement links TRBV7-2 to TRBJ2-7, with D hard to call. This CDR3 has 12 residues. Trimming removed 4 bases at V and 3 bases at J, with 7 bases between. The V gene's germline CDR1 is SGHTA and CDR2 FQGNSA. The CDR3 nucleotides are TGTGCCAGCAGCTCCGCCAACTACGAGCAGTACTTC. Encoded protein: CASSSANYEQYF.

This clonotype was found once. V usage is TRBV13 and J usage is TRBJ2-1; 8 positions agree with TRBD1. The ends lost 5 bases at V and 4 bases at J; junction bases unmatched: 10. Germline assignment: CDR1 PRHDT and CDR2 FYEKMQ (reference sequence). The CDR3 is 16 amino acids. CDR3 sequence (DNA): TGTGCCAGCAGCCCCGACAGGGGAAGCTATTACAATGAGCAGTTCTTC. Protein: CASSPDRGSYYNEQFF.

The sample holds a few counts of this clonotype. The chain recombines TRBV29-1 with TRBJ1-1, with D unresolved. V shed 6 bases and J shed 0 bases, with 11 bases lying between them. Germline V gene lookup returns CDR1 SQVTM and CDR2 ANQGSEA. The CDR3 has 13 residues. CDR3 sequence: CSVPGPMNTEAFF. The CDR3 DNA sequence: TGCAGCGTCCCAGGACCAATGAACACTGAAGCTTTCTTT.

This clonotype was recorded a few times. DNA of the CDR3: TGTGCCAGCAGCTCCGGGACAGGGGGCGCCGGAGATACGCAGTATTTT. Residues: CASSSGTGGAGDTQYF. The chain combines TRBV5-6 with TRBJ2-3; 12 nucleotides line up with TRBD1. Germline values: CDR1 SGHDT, CDR2 YYEEEE. V lost 3 bases, J lost 5 bases, and 7 bases stayed unmatched. CDR3 size: 16 residues.

The rearrangement joins TRBV7-3 to TRBJ2-3; a possible D gene is TRBD2 (6 bases). CDR3 size: 15 residues. The ends were cut back, 5 bases at V and 0 bases at J, with 12 bases in the middle. The germline CDR1 and CDR2 sequences are SGHTA and FQGTGA. CDR3 protein: CASSPGLSSTDTQYF. The CDR3, as DNA: TGTGCCAGCAGCCCGGGACTTTCTAGCACAGATACGCAGTATTTT.

This clonotype was recorded a few times. This rearrangement joins TRBV20-1 to TRBJ2-5; D is perhaps TRBD2 (5 bases). This CDR3 is built from 16 residues. Germline V lookup: CDR1 DFQATT, CDR2 SNEGSKA (reference sequence). Deletions cut 0 bases from V and 1 base from J, with 15 bases between. CDR3 DNA sequence: TGCAGTGCTAGAGATTGGGGTCTGGGGAGCCAAGAGACCCAGTACTTC. It yields the protein CSARDWGLGSQETQYF.

The rearrangement links TRBV21-1 to TRBJ1-1; the DNA was not compared with TRBD1, the D call given in the table. TRBV21-1 has pseudogene status. CDR3 length: 17 amino acids. The DNA for the CDR3 is TGTGCCAGCAGCACCGGAGAACAGGAGTCGGTGAACACTGAAGCTTTCTTT. Translated: CASSTGEQESVNTEAFF.

The chain links TRBV9 to TRBJ1-1; 7 nucleotides align to TRBD1. This CDR3 contains 14 residues. Germline CDR1 and CDR2: SGDLS and YYNGEE. Trimming removed 3 bases from V and 10 bases from J; junction bases left unmatched: 12. In nucleotides, the CDR3 is TGTGCCAGCAGCGCCCGGACAGGACTCGACTCAGCTTTCTTT. Translation gives CASSARTGLDSAFF.

The rearrangement links TRBV20-1 to TRBJ1-1, with D possibly being TRBD1 (5 bases). The CDR3 length is 17 residues. The germline V gene has CDR1 DFQATT and CDR2 SNEGSKA (reference sequence). V lost 0 bases and J lost 2, with 19 bases in between. CDR3 amino acids: CSARDIFIRQTNTEAFF. CDR3 nucleotide sequence: TGCAGTGCTAGAGATATATTCATACGACAGACTAACACTGAAGCTTTCTTT.

Only a few counts were recorded for this clonotype. The V and J genes are TRBV3-1 and TRBJ2-2, with 7 bases fitting TRBD1. Germline lookup yields CDR1 LGHDT and CDR2 YNNKEL (reference sequence). The CDR3 consists of 19 residues. V dropped 4 bases and J dropped 6; count of bases not matched to a gene: 20. The CDR3 loop reads CASSLKLSTGVGRSGELFF. CDR3 DNA sequence: TGTGCCAGCAGCCTTAAGTTGTCAACAGGGGTCGGCAGGTCCGGGGAGCTGTTTTTT.

This chain uses TRBV9 with TRBJ2-1; no reliable D call. From germline, CDR1 is SGDLS and CDR2 YYNGEE. The CDR3 length is 15 residues. With 3 bases removed from V and 0 bases from J, the gap between germline ends came to 10 bases. The CDR3 bases are TGTGCCAGCAGCGCAGCGTTGAGCTCCTACAATGAGCAGTTCTTC. It codes for CASSAALSSYNEQFF.

The chain links TRBV6-4 to TRBJ2-2, with D perhaps TRBD2 (5 bases). Trimming pared 6 bases from V and 1 base from J, leaving 18 bases between. Germline CDR1 is MRHNA and CDR2 is SNTAGT. The CDR3 length is 17 residues. CDR3 sequence: CASSPATAGRNTGELFF. The CDR3 DNA reads as TGTGCCAGCAGCCCCGCTACGGCGGGCCGGAACACCGGGGAGCTGTTTTTT.

Ten or more counts support this clonotype. The J gene is TRBJ2-3, the V gene TRBV12-3 or TRBV12-4; 12 positions match TRBD2. This CDR3 has 13 amino acids. CDR3 nucleotide sequence: TGTGTCACTAGCGGGGGGCCCACAGATACGCAGTATTTT. This gives the protein CVTSGGPTDTQYF.

This chain joins TRBV7-2 and TRBJ1-4; D gene uncertain. Germline assignment: CDR1 SGHTA and CDR2 FQGNSA. V was pared by 0 bases and J by 6 bases, with 5 bases between. CDR3 length: 13 residues. The CDR3 protein is CASSLAGYEKLFF. Here the CDR3 DNA reads TGTGCCAGCAGCTTAGCAGGCTATGAAAAACTGTTTTTT.

This clonotype was seen a few times. The chain combines TRBV12-3 or TRBV12-4 with TRBJ2-3, with 7 bases fitting TRBD2. Germline trimming cut 6 bases from V and 8 bases from J; bases unmatched to any gene: 11. The CDR3 contains 14 residues. The DNA of the CDR3 is TGTGCCAGCAGCCGCAGCGGGGCGGACCCTACGCAGTATTTT. Protein: CASSRSGADPTQYF.

This chain links TRBV5-5 with TRBJ1-5; 7 nucleotides match TRBD1. Germline assignment: CDR1 SGHKS and CDR2 YYEKEE (reference sequence). V was pared by 0 bases and J by 9 bases, with 12 bases of the junction left unmatched. This CDR3 is built from 16 residues. The CDR3 region is CASSLVPTGAVGPQHF. CDR3 in DNA: TGTGCCAGCAGCTTGGTCCCTACAGGGGCCGTTGGGCCCCAGCATTTT.

The gene calls are TRBV5-1 and TRBJ2-1; TRBD2 is a possible D gene (5 bases). CDR1 SGHRS and CDR2 YFSETQ come from the germline V gene. Trimming pared 5 bases from V and 10 bases from J, leaving 25 bases between. The CDR3 has 16 residues. The CDR3 spells CASREIAGDPEVEQFF. The CDR3 DNA sequence: TGCGCCAGCAGGGAGATTGCGGGCGATCCAGAGGTCGAGCAGTTCTTC.

The chain recombines TRBV18 with TRBJ2-1; D not certain. CDR1 is KGHSH and CDR2 is LQKENI in the germline V gene. The germline V and J ends were trimmed by 2 bases and 5 bases, with 10 bases remaining between them. The CDR3 covers 14 residues. The chain's CDR3 is CASSPAPTNNEQFF. The CDR3 DNA follows: TGTGCCAGCTCACCAGCACCTACCAACAATGAGCAGTTCTTC.

Note on this clonotype: An end of the junction does not agree with germline; a read error may underlie this. V usage is TRBV29-1 and J usage is TRBJ2-6; D uncertain. The length of the CDR3 is 14 residues. Germline CDR1 SQVTM, CDR2 ANQGSEA. The CDR3, as DNA: TGCAGCGTTGGAGCTGCGGATGGGACCAACGTCCTGACTTTC. Its translation: CSVGAADGTNVLTF. The full variable domain, rest sourced from reference TRBV29-1 and TRBJ2-6, is SAVISQKPSRDICQRGTSLTIQCQVDSQVTMMFWYRQQPGQSLTLIATANQGSEATYESGFVIDKFPISRPNLTFSTLTVSNMSPEDSSIYLCSVGAADGTNVLTFGAGSRLTVL.

This clonotype was seen more than once but under ten times. V usage is TRBV9 and J usage is TRBJ2-3; tentative D call: TRBD1 (6 bases). Trimming took 0 bases from V and 0 from J, leaving 8 bases between them. The germline V gene has CDR1 SGDLS and CDR2 YYNGEE. The CDR3 is made up of 15 amino acids. CDR3 region: CASSVATGSTDTQYF. The CDR3 bases are TGTGCCAGCAGCGTAGCTACAGGGAGCACAGATACGCAGTATTTT.

The chain is built from TRBV3-1 and TRBJ2-7; D unclear. The CDR3 is made up of 11 amino acids. Germline CDR1 reads LGHDT; CDR2 reads YNNKEL (reference sequence). V was pared by 1 base and J by 7 bases, with 5 bases between. Here the CDR3 DNA reads TGTGCCAGCAGCCAAGCGGGTGAGCAGTACTTC. Protein sequence: CASSQAGEQYF.

This clonotype occurred a few times. The chain recombines TRBV5-5 with TRBJ1-2, with D perhaps TRBD1 (5 bases). The CDR3 spans 14 residues. Germline CDR1 SGHKS, CDR2 YYEKEE (reference sequence). Trimming removed 0 bases from V and 10 bases from J, with 16 bases in between. CDR3 DNA sequence: TGTGCCAGCAGCTTGGAGGGGTTCGCCTCCCTCTACACCTTC. Translating it yields CASSLEGFASLYTF.

A few counts support this clonotype. This chain joins TRBV18 and TRBJ1-1; TRBD1 might be the D (5 bases). Germline V gives CDR1 KGHSH, CDR2 LQKENI. V gave up 3 bases and J gave up 1 base, with 18 bases separating them. The length of the CDR3 is 17 residues. In DNA, the CDR3 is TGTGCCAGCTCACCCCAGGGTGACGGGCTTAAGAACACTGAAGCTTTCTTT. Translating gives CASSPQGDGLKNTEAFF.

This clonotype was seen a few times. The genes are TRBV6-5 and TRBJ1-1, with D uncertain. This CDR3 spans 13 amino acids. V was trimmed by 7 bases and J by 4 bases, leaving 13 bases between them. Germline CDR1 and CDR2: MNHEY and SVGAGI. As DNA, the CDR3 is TGTGCCAGCACAAAAACAGTAGGCACTGAAGCTTTCTTT. This gives the protein CASTKTVGTEAFF.